A selection of T cell receptor beta chains follows, all from one sample in a study of blood T cell repertoires in COVID-19. Measured with immunoSEQ multiplex PCR; TCRdb has only the in-frame clones, and not every one. The sample carries roughly 100,000 clones, about 85% recorded once. Input material: peripheral blood. The receptors originated from a human donor in a cohort sampled during active COVID-19. CDR3s include the opening cysteine and the closing phenylalanine or tryptophan. The order of the fields is CDR3 DNA, CDR3 protein, D gene, J gene, V gene, clone size. The D gene is left open where the match is weak. For some rows the clone size is stated as once, few or many, or as a class when expanded; others skip it.

CDR3 DNA: TGTGCCAGCAGCTTAGGACTAGGAGGGACAGATAATTCACCCCTCCACTTT
CDR3 protein: CASSLGLGGTDNSPLHF
D gene: TRBD1
J gene: TRBJ1-6
V gene: TRBV7-9
clone size: few

CDR3 DNA: TGTGCCATCAGTGAGTCTGAGACAGTCGACCAAGAGACCCAGTACTTC
CDR3 protein: CAISESETVDQETQYF
D gene: .
J gene: TRBJ2-5
V gene: TRBV10-3
clone size: .

CDR3 DNA: TGTGCCAGCAGCTTAGCCTCTAGCGGTAAAGAGACCCAGTACTTC
CDR3 protein: CASSLASSGKETQYF
D gene: TRBD2
J gene: TRBJ2-5
V gene: TRBV7-2
clone size: .

CDR3 DNA: TGCGCCAGCAGCTTGGCGGAGACCCAGTACTTC
CDR3 protein: CASSLAETQYF
D gene: .
J gene: TRBJ2-5
V gene: TRBV5-1
clone size: few

CDR3 DNA: TGTGCCTGGATAACCCACCCTAGGAATGAGCAGTTCTTC
CDR3 protein: CAWITHPRNEQFF
D gene: .
J gene: TRBJ2-1
V gene: TRBV30
clone size: .

CDR3 DNA: TGTGCCAGCAGCCAAAATATTGGCAATCAGCCCCAGCATTTT
CDR3 protein: CASSQNIGNQPQHF
D gene: .
J gene: TRBJ1-5
V gene: TRBV3-1/TRBV3-2
clone size: few

CDR3 DNA: TGTGCCACCAGCAAACTAGAGACTTCCGGGGCCAACGTCCTGACTTTC
CDR3 protein: CATSKLETSGANVLTF
D gene: .
J gene: TRBJ2-6
V gene: TRBV15
clone size: .

CDR3 DNA: TGTGCCAGCAGTGAAGCGCAATATTGGCAGGGGCGCACCGGGGAGCTGTTTTTT
CDR3 protein: CASSEAQYWQGRTGELFF
D gene: .
J gene: TRBJ2-2
V gene: TRBV6-1
clone size: .

CDR3 DNA: TGCGCCAGCAGCTTGACTGGAGAGACCCAGTACTTC
CDR3 protein: CASSLTGETQYF
D gene: .
J gene: TRBJ2-5
V gene: TRBV5-1
clone size: once

CDR3 DNA: TGCGCCAGCAGCCAACCGGGAGAAGATACGCAGTATTTT
CDR3 protein: CASSQPGEDTQYF
D gene: .
J gene: TRBJ2-3
V gene: TRBV5-1
clone size: .

CDR3 DNA: TGTGCCAGCAGCTCCGGGACAGGGGGCACCTACAATGAGCAGTTCTTC
CDR3 protein: CASSSGTGGTYNEQFF
D gene: TRBD1
J gene: TRBJ2-1
V gene: TRBV11-3
clone size: .

CDR3 DNA: TGCGCCAGCAGCCAACAACCCGGGACAGGGTATGAAAAACTGTTTTTT
CDR3 protein: CASSQQPGTGYEKLFF
D gene: TRBD1
J gene: TRBJ1-4
V gene: TRBV5-1
clone size: .

CDR3 DNA: TGTGCCAGCAGTGAAAACAGGGGGTACGACGGAAACACCATATATTTT
CDR3 protein: CASSENRGYDGNTIYF
D gene: TRBD1
J gene: TRBJ1-3
V gene: TRBV6-4
clone size: .

CDR3 DNA: TGTGCCAGCAGAGCCGGGACAGGGCTCGAGCAGTACTTC
CDR3 protein: CASRAGTGLEQYF
D gene: TRBD1
J gene: TRBJ2-7
V gene: TRBV2
clone size: .

CDR3 DNA: TGTGCCACCAGTGAGGACTATCGCAATGAGCAGTTCTTC
CDR3 protein: CATSEDYRNEQFF
D gene: .
J gene: TRBJ2-1
V gene: TRBV24-1
clone size: .

CDR3 DNA: TGCAGTGCAAGTACTTATGACGAGCAGTACTTC
CDR3 protein: CSASTYDEQYF
D gene: .
J gene: TRBJ2-7
V gene: TRBV20-1
clone size: .

CDR3 DNA: TGTGCCAGCACCGAGACTAGCGGGGAAGAGACCCAGTACTTC
CDR3 protein: CASTETSGEETQYF
D gene: TRBD2
J gene: TRBJ2-5
V gene: TRBV2
clone size: .

CDR3 DNA: TGTGCCAGCAGCTTAGCGCGGGACAGCTTCCCGTTCTTC
CDR3 protein: CASSLARDSFPFF
D gene: .
J gene: TRBJ2-1
V gene: TRBV7-2
clone size: once

CDR3 DNA: TGTGCCATCACTAGGACAGAGAACACTGAAGCTTTCTTT
CDR3 protein: CAITRTENTEAFF
D gene: .
J gene: TRBJ1-1
V gene: TRBV10-3
clone size: few

CDR3 DNA: TGTGCCAGCAGCTTATTACCAGGGTTTTGGGTGAACACTGAAGCTTTCTTT
CDR3 protein: CASSLLPGFWVNTEAFF
D gene: .
J gene: TRBJ1-1
V gene: TRBV7-9
clone size: .

CDR3 DNA: TGTGCCAGTCGGGGACAGGGGCAGGGTCCCCAGCATTTT
CDR3 protein: CASRGQGQGPQHF
D gene: TRBD1
J gene: TRBJ1-5
V gene: TRBV19
clone size: .

CDR3 DNA: TGTGCCAGCAGCTGGGCCCCGTCGGACAGGGCGTTTTTTGGGGAAAAACTGTTTTTT
CDR3 protein: CASSWAPSDRAFFGEKLFF
D gene: TRBD1
J gene: TRBJ1-4
V gene: TRBV11-2
clone size: .

CDR3 DNA: TGCAGCGTTCAACCGGGAGTAGCCTTTGGGGGGGAGCTGTTTTTT
CDR3 protein: CSVQPGVAFGGELFF
D gene: .
J gene: TRBJ2-2
V gene: TRBV29-1
clone size: .

CDR3 DNA: TGTGCCAGCAGCTTCGCGGTGGGCACTGAAGCTTTCTTT
CDR3 protein: CASSFAVGTEAFF
D gene: .
J gene: TRBJ1-1
V gene: TRBV7-9
clone size: .

CDR3 DNA: TGTGCCAGCAGCGGAACTAGAACAGGGTCTGGAAACACCATATATTTT
CDR3 protein: CASSGTRTGSGNTIYF
D gene: .
J gene: TRBJ1-3
V gene: TRBV14
clone size: .

CDR3 DNA: TGCGCCAGCAGCTTGGGAACTAGCGGGAGATGGGAGACCCAGTACTTC
CDR3 protein: CASSLGTSGRWETQYF
D gene: TRBD2
J gene: TRBJ2-5
V gene: TRBV5-1
clone size: .

CDR3 DNA: TGTGCCAGCAGTGTATCGGACGGGAAATATGGCTACACCTTC
CDR3 protein: CASSVSDGKYGYTF
D gene: .
J gene: TRBJ1-2
V gene: TRBV25-1
clone size: .

CDR3 DNA: TGTGCCAGCAGCCGTCGGACTAGCGGGAGCAGGGGTGAGCAGTTCTTC
CDR3 protein: CASSRRTSGSRGEQFF
D gene: TRBD2
J gene: TRBJ2-1
V gene: TRBV11-2
clone size: .

CDR3 DNA: TGTGCCACCAGTGATTCACGGACAGGGCGGAGGGTGGAGACCCAGTACTTC
CDR3 protein: CATSDSRTGRRVETQYF
D gene: TRBD1
J gene: TRBJ2-5
V gene: TRBV24-1
clone size: .

CDR3 DNA: TGTGCCAGCAAACAGGGGGTCCAGCCCCAGCATTTT
CDR3 protein: CASKQGVQPQHF
D gene: TRBD1
J gene: TRBJ1-5
V gene: TRBV12-3/TRBV12-4
clone size: .

CDR3 DNA: TGTGCCAGCAGCTTGGACCCTATTAAGCAGTTCTTC
CDR3 protein: CASSLDPIKQFF
D gene: .
J gene: TRBJ2-1
V gene: TRBV5-6
clone size: .

CDR3 DNA: TGTGCCAGCAGAGACCAAAGCGGGGGCTACGAGCAGTACTTC
CDR3 protein: CASRDQSGGYEQYF
D gene: TRBD2
J gene: TRBJ2-7
V gene: TRBV5-5
clone size: .

CDR3 DNA: TGCGCCAGCAGCCCTCAGGGACAGCAGACTTACAATGAGCAGTTCTTC
CDR3 protein: CASSPQGQQTYNEQFF
D gene: TRBD1
J gene: TRBJ2-1
V gene: TRBV4-1
clone size: .

CDR3 DNA: TGTGCCACCTGGACTAGCGAAGAAAATGAGCAGTTCTTC
CDR3 protein: CATWTSEENEQFF
D gene: TRBD2
J gene: TRBJ2-1
V gene: TRBV10-3
clone size: .

CDR3 DNA: TGTGCCAGCAGTGGGCTTGGTGAGCAGTTCTTC
CDR3 protein: CASSGLGEQFF
D gene: .
J gene: TRBJ2-1
V gene: TRBV27
clone size: .

CDR3 DNA: TGTGCCAGCAGGAAGGACAGGGTCGACTATGGCTACACCTTC
CDR3 protein: CASRKDRVDYGYTF
D gene: TRBD1
J gene: TRBJ1-2
V gene: TRBV7-8
clone size: .

CDR3 DNA: TGCAGTGCTAGTGGCGGGCCCCCTCCTCAAGAGACCCAGTACTTC
CDR3 protein: CSASGGPPPQETQYF
D gene: .
J gene: TRBJ2-5
V gene: TRBV20-1
clone size: .

CDR3 DNA: TGCGCCAGCAGCCAAACCGGAGCTCGCACTCCAAATGAGCAGTTCTTC
CDR3 protein: CASSQTGARTPNEQFF
D gene: .
J gene: TRBJ2-1
V gene: TRBV4-3
clone size: .

CDR3 DNA: TGTGCCAGCAGCTACGGGACAGGGGACACTGAAGCTTTCTTT
CDR3 protein: CASSYGTGDTEAFF
D gene: TRBD1
J gene: TRBJ1-1
V gene: TRBV7-9
clone size: once

CDR3 DNA: TGTGCCAGCGACAGGGGCAATCAGCCCCAGCATTTT
CDR3 protein: CASDRGNQPQHF
D gene: TRBD1
J gene: TRBJ1-5
V gene: TRBV28
clone size: few

CDR3 DNA: TGCGCCAGCAGTGAGGACAATACAGGGCCGAAGAACGAGCAGTACTTC
CDR3 protein: CASSEDNTGPKNEQYF
D gene: .
J gene: TRBJ2-7
V gene: TRBV10-1
clone size: once